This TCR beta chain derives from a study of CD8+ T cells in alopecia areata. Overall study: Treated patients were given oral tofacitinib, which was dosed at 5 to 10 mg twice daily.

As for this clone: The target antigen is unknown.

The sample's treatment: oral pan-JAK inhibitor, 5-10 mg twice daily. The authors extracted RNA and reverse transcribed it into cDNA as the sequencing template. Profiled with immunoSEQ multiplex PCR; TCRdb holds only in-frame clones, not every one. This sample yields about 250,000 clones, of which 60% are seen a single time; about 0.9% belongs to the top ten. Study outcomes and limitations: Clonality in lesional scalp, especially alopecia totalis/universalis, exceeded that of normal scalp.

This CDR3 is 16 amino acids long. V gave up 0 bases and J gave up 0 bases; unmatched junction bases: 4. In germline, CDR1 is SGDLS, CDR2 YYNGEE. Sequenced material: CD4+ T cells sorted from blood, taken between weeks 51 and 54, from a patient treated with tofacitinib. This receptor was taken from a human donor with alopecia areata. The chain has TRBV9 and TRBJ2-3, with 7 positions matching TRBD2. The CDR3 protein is CASSVGGSGSTDTQYF. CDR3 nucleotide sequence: TGTGCCAGCAGCGTAGGAGGTAGCGGGAGCACAGATACGCAGTATTTT.